This is a list of T cell receptor beta chains from one sample in a study of T cells after yellow fever vaccination. TCRdb processed the 5' RACE reads anew with MiXCR; each CDR3 protein has one entry. Among some 200,000 distinct CDR3 sequences, 3.2% were seen once, and the ten largest hold under 3.5%. Sequences were derived from CD4+ T cells sorted from PBMCs, sampled 10 days after the yellow fever booster vaccination. These TCRs come from a man aged 18 to 30 who received the YFV17D yellow fever vaccine. Each CDR3 is given with its conserved first and last residue. The D gene is left open where the match is weak. Some rows have no size entry. The others give once, few or many, or a class for an expanded clone.

j_call,v_call,d_call,clone_size,cdr3_nt,cdr3_aa
TRBJ2-1,TRBV19,TRBD2,.,TGTGCCAGTAGTAACCAGCGGGGGAGCAATGAGCAGTTCTTC,CASSNQRGSNEQFF
TRBJ1-2,TRBV6-5,.,.,TGTGCCAGCACCTATGGCCCTGGGTCCTATGGCTACACCTTC,CASTYGPGSYGYTF
TRBJ2-7,TRBV4-1,TRBD2,.,TGCGCCAGCAGCCCAACTGGGACGGGGGGAGAGCAGTACTTC,CASSPTGTGGEQYF
TRBJ1-1,TRBV29-1,.,.,TGCAGCACAGAACAGATTGTGGGCACTGAAGCTTTCTTT,CSTEQIVGTEAFF
TRBJ1-1,TRBV29-1,.,.,TGCAGCGTTGCTGACAAGAACACTGAAGCTTTCTTT,CSVADKNTEAFF
TRBJ1-3,TRBV27,TRBD1,few,TGTGCCAGCAGTTTGAAGGGGGCGTCAGGAAACACCATATATTTT,CASSLKGASGNTIYF
TRBJ1-5,TRBV20-1,.,many,TGCAGTGCTAGTGGGCAGGGACAAGATCAGCCCCAGCATTTT,CSASGQGQDQPQHF
TRBJ1-2,TRBV5-4,.,few,TGTGCCAGCAGCTTGGTCGCCCAGGGCAACTATGGCTACACCTTC,CASSLVAQGNYGYTF
TRBJ1-4,TRBV9,TRBD1,many,TGTGCCAGCAACTTAGGACAGGGGCTTAATGAAAAACTGTTTTTT,CASNLGQGLNEKLFF
TRBJ1-1,TRBV12-3/TRBV12-4,TRBD1,few,TGTGCCAGCAGGACAGGGAGCGCGAACACTGAAGCTTTCTTT,CASRTGSANTEAFF
TRBJ1-1,TRBV12-3/TRBV12-4,.,many,TGTGCCAGCAAGCTGGGACTGACGAACACTGAAGCTTTCTTT,CASKLGLTNTEAFF
TRBJ2-3,TRBV7-3,.,.,TGTGCCAGCAGCCGGGGACAAGACACAGATACGCAGTATTTT,CASSRGQDTDTQYF
TRBJ2-3,TRBV20-1,TRBD1,.,TGCAGTGCCACCGGGACAGGTCGGAGAGATACGCAGTATTTT,CSATGTGRRDTQYF
TRBJ2-3,TRBV29-1,.,many,TGCACCGGGTCCTTGGCCGGGGGAGAGGCGCAGTATTTT,CTGSLAGGEAQYF
TRBJ2-3,TRBV5-4,TRBD1,.,TGTGCCAGCAGCTTGTTGGTTACAGGGGGCTATATCACAGATACGCAGTATTTT,CASSLLVTGGYITDTQYF
TRBJ2-5,TRBV5-4,.,few,TGTGCCAGCACTCTCCAAGAGACCCAGTACTTC,CASTLQETQYF
TRBJ2-1,TRBV7-2,TRBD2,many,TGTGCCAGCAGCTCAGGACTAGCGGGGCCTAATGAGCAGTTCTTC,CASSSGLAGPNEQFF
TRBJ2-5,TRBV5-1,.,few,TGCGCCAGCAGCTTAGACCCCTGGACCGCCCTGGGGTACGAGACCCAGTACTTC,CASSLDPWTALGYETQYF
TRBJ2-3,TRBV19,.,few,TGTGCCAGTAGTAGTGGCATATCGGCAGATACGCAGTATTTT,CASSSGISADTQYF
TRBJ2-3,TRBV20-1,TRBD2,few,TGCAGTGTCCCGGGACTAGCTATCACAGATACGCAGTATTTT,CSVPGLAITDTQYF
TRBJ2-1,TRBV2,.,few,TGTGCCAGCAGTGAAGCTCAGAGGGGCTCCTACAATGAGCAGTTCTTC,CASSEAQRGSYNEQFF
TRBJ1-1,TRBV18,.,many,TGTGCCAGCTCACCAGGAGGGACGATCATGAACACTGAAGCTTTCTTT,CASSPGGTIMNTEAFF
TRBJ2-3,TRBV7-9,TRBD1,many,TGTGCCAGCAGCTTGTCCAGGGGGCACGGCACAGATACGCAGTATTTT,CASSLSRGHGTDTQYF
TRBJ1-2,TRBV2,.,few,TGTGCCAGCGTCGGATCATACTATGGCTACACCTTC,CASVGSYYGYTF
TRBJ2-3,TRBV19,.,.,TGTGCCAGTAAAAGTTGGACAGTCGCGTATTTT,CASKSWTVAYF
TRBJ2-1,TRBV28,.,many,TGTGCCAGCAGTTTCCAGGACAGCGAGCAGTTCTTC,CASSFQDSEQFF
TRBJ2-6,TRBV5-1,.,many,TGCGCCAGCAGCTTGGATCTGCGACGCGGGGCCAACGTCCTGACTTTC,CASSLDLRRGANVLTF
TRBJ2-5,TRBV24-1,TRBD1,.,TGTGCCACCAGTGAGCAGACAGGGCCCCAGTACTTC,CATSEQTGPQYF
TRBJ2-3,TRBV7-9,.,many,TGTGCCAGCAGCCCGCGCCTAGCGCCGGGGGTGTATACGCAGTATTTT,CASSPRLAPGVYTQYF
TRBJ1-5,TRBV5-1,.,many,TGCGCCAGCAGCTCGCTACAGGGTTCTAATCAGCCCCAGCATTTT,CASSSLQGSNQPQHF
TRBJ1-1,TRBV6-2/TRBV6-3,.,many,TGTGCCAGCCGAGCGGGGGTGAACACTGAAGCTTTCTTT,CASRAGVNTEAFF
TRBJ2-2,TRBV7-2,.,many,TGTGCCAGCAGCTTACAGTGGCATTCCGGGGAGCTGTTTTTT,CASSLQWHSGELFF
TRBJ2-1,TRBV2,.,.,TGTGCCAGCAGTGAGGCAGGGGGGGCTTACAATGAGCAGTTCTTC,CASSEAGGAYNEQFF
TRBJ2-5,TRBV5-1,.,many,TGCGCCAGCAGCTTGATGACAGGCGGGGAGACCCAGTACTTC,CASSLMTGGETQYF
TRBJ1-5,TRBV20-1,.,.,TGCAGTGCTAGAGATCGGGGTGATCAGCCCCAGCATTTT,CSARDRGDQPQHF
TRBJ1-1,TRBV6-6,.,many,TGTGCCAGCAGTTCCAGGACCTACACTGAAGCTTTCTTT,CASSSRTYTEAFF
TRBJ1-5,TRBV12-3/TRBV12-4,TRBD1,.,TGTGCCAGCAGTCTAACAGGGGGCCTCAATCAGCCCCAGCATTTT,CASSLTGGLNQPQHF
TRBJ1-6,TRBV29-1,.,many,TGCAGCGTCGTAGGTTCACCCCTCCACTTT,CSVVGSPLHF
TRBJ1-2,TRBV4-3,TRBD1,few,TGCGCCAGCAGCCAAGTGGACAGGGGCTATGGCTACACCTTC,CASSQVDRGYGYTF
TRBJ2-2,TRBV3-1,.,many,TGTGCCAGCAGCCAACGAGACAGAAACACCGGGGAGCTGTTTTTT,CASSQRDRNTGELFF
TRBJ1-5,TRBV6-6,.,.,TGTGCCAGCAGTTACCCCCACAGGGAGAATCAGCCCCAGCATTTT,CASSYPHRENQPQHF
TRBJ2-1,TRBV10-3,TRBD2,many,TGTGCCATCAGTGACGGCGGGGGGATCGTTGGCAATGAGCAGTTCTTC,CAISDGGGIVGNEQFF
TRBJ2-1,TRBV20-1,.,many,TGCAGTGCTAGAGATAGGGCCGAGCAGTTCTTC,CSARDRAEQFF
TRBJ2-7,TRBV19,.,few,TGTGCCAGTAGTATGGGTGCGGGACAGAGGACCTACGAGCAGTACTTC,CASSMGAGQRTYEQYF
TRBJ1-1,TRBV5-1,.,few,TGCGCCAGCAGCCCAGCAGAAGACACTGAAGCTTTCTTT,CASSPAEDTEAFF
TRBJ2-7,TRBV7-9,.,many,TGTGCCAGCAGCTTAGGGGGAGGCTTATACGAGCAGTACTTC,CASSLGGGLYEQYF
TRBJ2-5,TRBV5-6,.,.,TGTGCCAGCAGCCCGGGACCACGGGAGACCCAGTACTTC,CASSPGPRETQYF
TRBJ2-3,TRBV20-1,TRBD2,few,TGCAGTGCTCGGACTAGCGGATACACAGATACGCAGTATTTT,CSARTSGYTDTQYF
TRBJ2-3,TRBV20-1,.,many,TGCAGTACCCAGGGGGGGACAGATACGCAGTATTTT,CSTQGGTDTQYF
TRBJ1-5,TRBV18,.,many,TGTGCCAGCTCACGTTCAAGAATCAATCAGCCCCAGCATTTT,CASSRSRINQPQHF
TRBJ2-2,TRBV10-3,TRBD1,.,TGTGCCATCACAGGGGGCCTCACCGGGGAGCTGTTTTTT,CAITGGLTGELFF
TRBJ1-1,TRBV7-2,TRBD1,.,TGTGCCAGCAGGGGACAGGGACCGAACACTGAAGCTTTCTTT,CASRGQGPNTEAFF
TRBJ2-3,TRBV7-9,.,many,TGTGCCAGCAGCCGCCCCAGCACAGATACGCAGTATTTT,CASSRPSTDTQYF
TRBJ2-6,TRBV7-9,.,.,TGTGCCAGCAGCACTCTTTGGACTGGGGCCAACGTCCTGACTTTC,CASSTLWTGANVLTF
TRBJ1-5,TRBV5-4,TRBD1,many,TGTGCCAGCAGCTCAGGGGGTTGGGGCAATCAGCCCCAGCATTTT,CASSSGGWGNQPQHF
TRBJ2-3,TRBV25-1,.,few,TGTGCCAGCAGTGAACCCGGCTCGAACACAGATACGCAGTATTTT,CASSEPGSNTDTQYF
TRBJ2-5,TRBV7-2,.,many,TGTGCCAGCAGCTTAGTTAGGGGACAAGAGACCCAGTACTTC,CASSLVRGQETQYF
TRBJ2-5,TRBV7-6,TRBD2,many,TGTGCCAGCAGCTTAGCGGTGGCTAGCGGGGGTTTGGAGACCCAGTACTTC,CASSLAVASGGLETQYF